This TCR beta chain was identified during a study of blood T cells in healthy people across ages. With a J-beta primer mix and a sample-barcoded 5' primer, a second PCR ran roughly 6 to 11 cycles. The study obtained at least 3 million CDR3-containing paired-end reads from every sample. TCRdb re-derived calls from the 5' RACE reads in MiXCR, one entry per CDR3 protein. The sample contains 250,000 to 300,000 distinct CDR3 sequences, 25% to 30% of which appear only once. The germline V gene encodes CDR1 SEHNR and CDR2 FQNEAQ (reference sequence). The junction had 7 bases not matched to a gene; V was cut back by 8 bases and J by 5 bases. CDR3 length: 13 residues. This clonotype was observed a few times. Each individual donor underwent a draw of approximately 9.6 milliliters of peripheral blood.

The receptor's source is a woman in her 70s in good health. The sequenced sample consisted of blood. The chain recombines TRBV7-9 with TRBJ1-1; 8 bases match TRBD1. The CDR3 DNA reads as TGTGCCAGCCGTAAGACAGGGGAGACTGAAGCTTTCTTT. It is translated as CASRKTGETEAFF.